The 17 T cell receptor beta chains in this list originate from one sample, sequenced in a study of OX40 agonist ivuxolimab in advanced cancers. Method: immunoSEQ multiplex PCR; TCRdb's copy keeps in-frame clones and lacks some. Of around 80,000 clones listed, roughly 92% were seen once; the top ten hold 0.65%. The sample in question was CD4+ or CD8+ T cells sorted from blood, obtained in a trial of the OX40 agonist ivuxolimab. The receptors were gathered from an adult with an advanced solid tumor such as melanoma, head and neck, liver or kidney cancer.

The genes are TRBV2 and TRBJ2-5; 7 positions agree with TRBD1. The CDR3 runs to 14 residues. V shed 6 bases and J 1 base; nucleotides not matched to a gene: 5. Germline V gene lookup returns CDR1 SNHLY and CDR2 FYNNEI. The CDR3 loop is CASRTGSIQETQYF. CDR3 sequence (DNA): TGTGCCAGCAGGACAGGGAGTATCCAAGAGACCCAGTACTTC.

The rearrangement links TRBV18 to TRBJ2-2; 7 bases are shared with TRBD2. The CDR3 covers 15 residues. Trimming at V came to 2 bases and at J to 3 bases, leaving 3 bases not matched to a gene. CDR1 is KGHSH and CDR2 is LQKENI in the germline V gene. The CDR3 DNA reads TGTGCCAGCTCACCAGGCGGGAGTTACACCGGGGAGCTGTTTTTT. Its protein is CASSPGGSYTGELFF.

V is TRBV30 and J is TRBJ2-6; D is ambiguous. The CDR3 covers 16 residues. The germline CDR1 and CDR2 sequences are GTSNPN and SVGIG (reference sequence). The V end lost 2 bases, the J end lost 1 base, and 12 bases lay between the germline ends. CDR3 protein: CAWSPPRRSGANVLTF. CDR3 DNA sequence: TGTGCCTGGAGTCCGCCCCGTAGGTCTGGGGCCAACGTCCTGACTTTC.

The rearrangement joins TRBV2 to TRBJ2-7, with 8 bases fitting TRBD2. Per the germline V gene, CDR1 is SNHLY and CDR2 is FYNNEI. The CDR3 extends over 15 amino acids. With V trimmed by 3 bases and J by 6 bases, 10 bases remained unmatched. Here the CDR3 DNA reads TGTGCCAGCAGTGATTTTGCGGGAGGCTTCGGCGAGCAGTACTTC. This sequence encodes CASSDFAGGFGEQYF.

V gene TRBV7-3 combines with J gene TRBJ2-2; D remains ambiguous. Trimming cost V 8 bases and J 5 bases, with 15 bases left between them. The CDR3 has 14 residues. Germline V gene data show CDR1 as SGHTA and CDR2 as FQGTGA. CDR3 sequence (DNA): TGTGCCAGCTCCCGTACTTCTGGGACCGGGGAGCTGTTTTTT. It encodes CASSRTSGTGELFF. Combining the CDR3 with reference TRBV7-3 and TRBJ2-2 gives the whole variable domain GAGVSQTPSNKVTEKGKYVELRCDPISGHTALYWYRQSLGQGPEFLIYFQGTGAADDSGLPNDRFFAVRPEGSVSTLKIQRTERGDSAVYLCASSRTSGTGELFFGEGSRLTVL.

The V and J genes are TRBV23-1 and TRBJ2-7; 9 nucleotides match TRBD2. TRBV23-1 is an open reading frame whose function is uncertain. Trimming at V came to 2 bases and at J to 3 bases, leaving 11 bases not matched to a gene. The CDR3 length is 17 residues. The CDR3: CASSQRLAGMQIYEQYF. CDR3 sequence (DNA): TGCGCCAGCAGTCAACGCCTAGCGGGGATGCAAATCTACGAGCAGTACTTC.

Of note for this clone: Other DNA variants within this sample encode the same CDR3. In DNA, the CDR3 is TGTGCCAGCAGCTACCTTCGGGGGAACACTGAAGCTTTCTTT. It translates to CASSYLRGNTEAFF. The chain carries TRBV6-5 and TRBJ1-1; D is ambiguous. The V end was cut by 6 bases, the J end by 1 base, with 12 bases between. The CDR3 has 14 amino acids. Per the germline V gene, CDR1 is MNHEY and CDR2 is SVGAGI.

The chain uses TRBV5-1 and TRBJ2-1; 9 bases line up with TRBD2. Germline values: CDR1 SGHRS, CDR2 YFSETQ. The CDR3 is made up of 19 amino acids. Losses at the gene ends were 2 bases for V and 0 bases for J; bases not matched to a gene: 12. The DNA of the CDR3 is TGCGCCAGCAGCTTTAGGCCACCGAGCGGGGGGACCTCCTACAATGAGCAGTTCTTC. Its protein product is CASSFRPPSGGTSYNEQFF.

The chain uses TRBV5-1 and TRBJ2-5, with 7 nucleotides matching TRBD1. The CDR3 has 14 amino acids. Trimming cost V 6 bases and J 2 bases; bases outside gene matches: 7. Germline CDR1 is SGHRS and CDR2 is YFSETQ. The CDR3 spells CASNEGARQETQYF. The CDR3 DNA is TGCGCCAGCAATGAGGGGGCCCGTCAAGAGACCCAGTACTTC.

The rearrangement links TRBV2 to TRBJ2-3; 7 nucleotides match TRBD1. The V gene end was trimmed by 7 bases and the J gene end by 3 bases; junction bases not matched to a gene: 7. CDR3 size: 14 residues. Per germline, CDR1 SNHLY and CDR2 FYNNEI. The CDR3, as DNA: TGTGCCAGCAAACCCGGGACAGCAACAGATACGCAGTATTTT. Translation: CASKPGTATDTQYF.

This rearrangement joins TRBV2 to TRBJ2-7, with D unresolved. The CDR3 is 13 residues long. CDR1 and CDR2 (germline): SNHLY, FYNNEI. The V and J ends lost 2 bases and 3 bases respectively, with 8 bases between them. Written as DNA, the CDR3 is TGTGCCAGCAGTGAAACCGGGTACTACGAGCAGTACTTC. Translating it yields CASSETGYYEQYF.

The chain employs TRBV5-1 and TRBJ1-2; perhaps TRBD1 as D (5 bases). The germline V and J ends were trimmed by 4 bases and 3 bases, with 10 bases remaining between them. Looked up from germline, CDR1 is SGHRS and CDR2 is YFSETQ. The CDR3 is 13 residues long. The CDR3 coding sequence is TGCGCCAGCAGCACCAAAGGGGACTATGGCTACACCTTC. Its protein product is CASSTKGDYGYTF.

A single count supports this clone. The chain has TRBV19 and TRBJ2-1, with 9 bases fitting TRBD2. The germline V gene encodes CDR1 LNHDA and CDR2 SQIVND (reference sequence). The CDR3 has 15 amino acids. Trimming at V came to 6 bases and at J to 2 bases, leaving 5 bases not matched to a gene. CDR3 region: CASRAGGGTYNEQFF. Written as DNA, the CDR3 is TGTGCCAGTAGAGCGGGAGGAGGAACCTACAATGAGCAGTTCTTC.

The chain couples TRBV4-1 to TRBJ1-3; 7 positions match TRBD1. Losses at the gene ends were 7 bases for V and 0 bases for J; bases not matched to a gene: 6. CDR1 MGHRA and CDR2 YSYEKL come from the germline V gene. The CDR3 spans 15 residues. This chain's CDR3 is CASMDRTISGNTIYF. The CDR3 DNA reads as TGCGCCAGCATGGACAGGACGATCTCTGGAAACACCATATATTTT.

The gene calls are TRBV2 and TRBJ2-5; TRBD2 matches 7 bases. The CDR3 has 13 amino acids. CDR1 is SNHLY and CDR2 is FYNNEI in the germline V gene. Here the CDR3 reads CASRSSGGETQYF. Here the CDR3 DNA reads TGTGCTTCACGGTCTAGCGGCGGGGAGACCCAGTACTTC.

This chain uses TRBV5-5 with TRBJ2-7; a possible D gene is TRBD2 (6 bases). The germline V gene has CDR1 SGHKS and CDR2 YYEKEE (reference sequence). Trimming took 1 base from V and 0 from J, leaving 14 bases between them. This CDR3 has 16 amino acids. CDR3 in amino acids: CASSLSRGGRSYEQYF. CDR3 coding DNA: TGTGCCAGCAGCTTGTCTCGTGGAGGGCGCTCCTACGAGCAGTACTTC.

The chain is built from TRBV30 and TRBJ2-7; 7 bases map to TRBD2. This CDR3 contains 17 residues. Unmatched junction bases numbered 18, after V lost 0 bases and J lost 7 bases. From germline, CDR1 is GTSNPN and CDR2 SVGIG (reference sequence). The DNA for the CDR3 is TGTGCCTGGAGTGTGGGACCGACTAGCCGTTTCGTCGAGGAGCAGTACTTC. As protein: CAWSVGPTSRFVEEQYF.